The subject of this entry is one TCR beta chain. No cognate antigen has been identified for it. No quality values exist for individual bases; no much larger clone is one base distant. The source of the sample is a study of Graves' ophthalmopathy and Graves' hyperthyroidism listed by TCRdb under 2018. About the investigation overall: Peripheral blood was collected at initial diagnosis, prior to any treatment. TCR beta repertoire signatures were used to distinguish Graves' ophthalmopathy from Graves' hyperthyroidism and to predict progression to ophthalmopathy. In several hyperthyroidism patients, the T-cell repertoires found in thyroid tissue were compared with those found in blood. Following sampling, methimazole starting at 30 mg daily was administered to hyperthyroidism patients, and high-dose intravenous methylprednisolone was administered to ophthalmopathy patients. An independent validation cohort comprised roughly 20 hyperthyroidism patients and 15 to 17 patients who later progressed from hyperthyroidism to ophthalmopathy. In total, 135 blood samples were TCR-sequenced: fewer than 50 ophthalmopathy, 80 or so hyperthyroidism and about 17 hyperthyroidism-to-ophthalmopathy patients. A discovery set of 95 to 100 patients (approximately 42 ophthalmopathy, about 58 stable hyperthyroidism) was enrolled to explore V-J signatures distinguishing ophthalmopathy from hyperthyroidism.

For repertoire sequencing, TCR beta CDR3 regions were amplified from RNA transcripts. The first round of RT-PCR was done with HTBI primers and the Qiagen OneStep RT-PCR kit, and was followed by a second round of multiplex PCR, then size selection and purification. Libraries were sequenced on an Illumina HiSeq2000 using paired-end 100 bp reads. The original pipeline was this. SOAPnuke was used for read processing, and reads with adapters, uncalled bases, a mean Phred below 15, or no exact constant-primer or identifier match were discarded. COPE v1.2.5 was used to merge the high-quality paired reads. Each unique nucleotide sequence was treated as a clonotype, and MiTCR v1.1 was used to align the clonotypes to the IMGT TRB V, D and J references. The analysis was limited to V-J combinations with a frequency above 0.0001, which together covered approximately 99% of repertoires. A TCR clonal expansion and chaos score per V-J combination was defined as the ratio of F50 clonal expansion to chaos observed in the TCRdist matrix. Welch's t-statistics and random forest were used to narrow the features down to roughly twelve V-J combinations, which were then fed into a naive Bayes classifier. The similarity between thyroid and blood repertoires was quantified using the Morisita-Horn index. TCRdb reanalyzed the raw reads on its own, using fastp at Q25 for trimming and MiXCR for clone calling, and kept in-frame beta chains. Rows merge per CDR3 protein into single entries with the most common DNA and genes. The V and J calls come from TCRdb's annotation, not from the publication. A total of about 740,000 distinct CDR3 sequences appear in this sample, 35% to 50% of them only once. The top ten constitute 44% of the sample.

Via the germline V gene (reference sequence), CDR1 is MNHNY and CDR2 SVGAGI. At the junction V is shortened by 0 bases and J by 4 bases; bases outside the gene matches: 9. The CDR3 sequence holds 16 residues, the cysteine and phenylalanine included. Just the 48-base CDR3 DNA is kept, in frame starting at base 1. Results the study describes overall, beyond this receptor: Ophthalmopathy was separated from stable hyperthyroidism by the 13-signature model with 85% to 90% sensitivity and about 81% specificity in cross-validation and with 80%/75% in the test set. In validation, the model predicted ophthalmopathy progression with about 71% sensitivity and roughly 72% specificity; some 13 predicted patients were CT-confirmed with GO in a median of approximately six months. No statistical method was used to predetermine the sample size, and group allocation was not hidden from the investigators. Most expanded thyroid clonotypes with frequency above 0.001 were also detected in blood, suggesting blood repertoires may reflect the thyroid immune response.

The ophthalmopathy patients had moderately to severely active disease, with a Clinical Activity Score of 3 or higher, a NOSPECS grade of 4 or higher, and a disease duration of less than 3 months. Patients were excluded if they had other autoimmune diseases, uncontrolled infections, pregnancy or lactation. Clinical symptoms, serum thyroxine, TRAb, thyroid ultrasound and orbital computed tomography were used for diagnosis. Using Ficoll-Paque density gradient centrifugation, PBMCs were isolated from over 8.5 ml of fresh peripheral blood. Total RNA was extracted with Trizol reagent and quality-checked on an Agilent 2100 Bioanalyzer.

The sample was peripheral blood. The origin of this receptor is an adult man with Graves' ophthalmopathy. The rearrangement joined TRBV6-6 to TRBJ2-7, with 7 bases in between that match TRBD2. The DNA sequence is TGTGCCAGCAGTTACTCGATCGGGGGAGGGTTATACGAGCAGTACTTC. This codes for CASSYSIGGGLYEQYF.